The 26 T cell receptor beta chains in this list originate from one sample, sequenced in a study of control samples from healthy donors and cancer patients. The assay was immunoSEQ multiplex PCR, and TCRdb's table has in-frame clones only and misses some. The data hold about 75,000 clones, with approximately 88% observed a single time. Sequenced sample: blood. These receptors were obtained from a man aged 50-60 years in good health.

The genes are TRBV19 and TRBJ2-7; D is uncertain. The CDR3 is 14 amino acids. V was shortened by 6 bases and J by 0 bases, with 12 bases between the two germline ends. Germline values: CDR1 LNHDA, CDR2 SQIVND (reference sequence). Written as DNA, the CDR3 is TGTGCCAGTAGCGCCGACGGATTCTCCTACGAGCAGTACTTC. It yields the protein CASSADGFSYEQYF.

The V gene is TRBV5-4, the J gene TRBJ1-2; 7 bases fit TRBD1. Germline CDR1 is SGHNT and CDR2 is YYREEE (reference sequence). J lost 4 bases, V lost 4 bases, and 10 bases had no gene match. This CDR3 comprises 15 residues. For the CDR3, the DNA is TGTGCCAGCAGCAGAAAAGGGACAGAACTCTATGGCTACACCTTC. Its protein product is CASSRKGTELYGYTF.

The gene calls are TRBV30 and TRBJ2-7; weak D call: TRBD1 (5 bases). The CDR3 extends over 13 amino acids. V gave up 4 bases and J gave up 5 bases, with 15 bases separating them. Looked up from germline, CDR1 is GTSNPN and CDR2 is SVGIG (reference sequence). The CDR3 region has the DNA TGTGCCTGGACAGGGATTGGGTCGAACGAGCAGTACTTC. Translation: CAWTGIGSNEQYF.

This chain connects TRBV11-2 to TRBJ2-3, with TRBD2 identical over 12 bases. CDR1 is SGHAT and CDR2 is FQNNGV in the germline V gene. V lost 5 bases and J lost 3; bases outside the gene matches: 6. This CDR3 is built from 16 residues. The CDR3, as DNA: TGTGCCAGCAGCCCGACTAGCGGGAGTCCGACAGATACGCAGTATTTT. Protein sequence: CASSPTSGSPTDTQYF.

This sequence joins TRBV18 and TRBJ2-5; 11 bases match TRBD1. The CDR3 loop spans 16 amino acids. Germline V gene lookup returns CDR1 KGHSH and CDR2 LQKENI. V dropped 3 bases and J dropped 2; count of bases not matched to a gene: 5. The CDR3 loop reads CASSPIGTGGQETQYF. The CDR3 DNA reads as TGTGCCAGCTCACCTATCGGGACAGGGGGGCAAGAGACCCAGTACTTC.

This rearrangement joins TRBV3-1 (or the pseudogene TRBV3-2) to TRBJ1-4; TRBD1 matches at 7 bases. Looked up from germline, CDR1 is LGHDT and CDR2 is YNNKEL (reference sequence). With 3 bases clipped from V and 3 bases from J, the junction kept 4 bases outside the gene matches. The CDR3 runs 15 residues. The DNA for the CDR3 is TGTGCCAGCAGCCATGCACAGGGGTCTAATGAAAAACTGTTTTTT. Protein: CASSHAQGSNEKLFF.

This chain joins TRBV18 and TRBJ1-3, with D hard to call. Trimming shortened V by 3 bases and J by 0 bases, and 9 bases separated the two germline ends. The CDR3 is 15 residues long. The germline CDR1 and CDR2 sequences are KGHSH and LQKENI. CDR3 nucleotide sequence: TGTGCCAGCTCACCTCCAAAGATCTCTGGAAACACCATATATTTT. The encoded protein is CASSPPKISGNTIYF.

CDR3 nucleotides: TGTGCCAGCAGCGGAACCGGGACAGGTTATATCGGGGAGCTGTTTTTT. It specifies CASSGTGTGYIGELFF. The V call is TRBV7-6, the J call TRBJ2-2; 8 bases are shared with TRBD1. The CDR3 has 16 residues. Germline V gene sequence: CDR1 SGHVS, CDR2 FNYEAQ. Germline trimming cut 5 bases from V and 7 bases from J; bases unmatched to any gene: 12.

The rearrangement uses TRBV5-1 and TRBJ1-1; no clear D gene. CDR1 SGHRS and CDR2 YFSETQ come from the germline V gene. The CDR3 spans 14 residues. Trimming shortened V by 3 bases and J by 6 bases, and 15 bases separated the two germline ends. The CDR3 is CASSSSGKHAEAFF. In DNA, the CDR3 is TGCGCCAGCAGCTCTTCCGGCAAGCACGCTGAAGCTTTCTTT.

The chain combines TRBV25-1 with TRBJ2-7; D gene uncertain. V was trimmed by 3 bases and J by 12 bases, leaving 15 bases between them. Germline values: CDR1 MGHDK, CDR2 SYGVNS. The CDR3 runs to 12 residues. The CDR3 DNA sequence: TGTGCCAGCAGTGACGGTGGGATTTTGTGGTACTTC. Its protein is CASSDGGILWYF.

This chain links TRBV4-1 with TRBJ1-5; D is perhaps TRBD1 (6 bases). V was cut by 0 bases and J by 4 bases, with 10 bases left in between. CDR3 size: 15 residues. Germline CDR1 reads MGHRA; CDR2 reads YSYEKL. In nucleotides, the CDR3 is TGCGCCAGCAGCCAAGATGGACAGCTAAATCAGCCCCAGCATTTT. It is translated as CASSQDGQLNQPQHF.

The chain links TRBV27 to TRBJ2-1; 7 bases are a match to TRBD2. Trimming cost V 5 bases and J 5 bases; bases outside gene matches: 12. CDR1 and CDR2 from the germline V gene are MNHEY and SMNVEV (reference sequence). The CDR3 extends over 16 amino acids. The CDR3 loop reads CASSPLGGSFDNEQFF. The CDR3 region has the DNA TGTGCCAGCAGTCCCCTGGGAGGGTCATTCGACAATGAGCAGTTCTTC.

V and J are TRBV5-1 and TRBJ2-3; 12 positions agree with TRBD2. Germline-derived CDR1 and CDR2 are SGHRS and YFSETQ. V lost 0 bases to trimming and J lost 2 bases; unmatched junction nucleotides: 7. The CDR3 consists of 18 residues. CDR3 bases: TGCGCCAGCAGCTTGGTAGCCCTAGCGGGAGGGTACACAGATACGCAGTATTTT. As protein: CASSLVALAGGYTDTQYF.

The V and J genes are TRBV5-1 and TRBJ2-5, with D hard to call. The CDR3 contains 13 residues. The V gene's germline CDR1 is SGHRS and CDR2 YFSETQ. The V gene lost 0 bases and the J gene lost 5 bases, with 8 bases spanning the gap. CDR3 coding DNA: TGCGCCAGCAGCTTGGAGGTTCGGGAGACCCAGTACTTC. It specifies CASSLEVRETQYF.

The rearrangement joins TRBV28 to TRBJ1-1; D not resolved. Trimming removed 1 base at V and 0 bases at J, with 18 bases between. Germline V gene data show CDR1 as MDHEN and CDR2 as SYDVKM. This CDR3 region has 18 residues. The CDR3 here is CASSLSTGKGGMNTEAFF. DNA of the CDR3: TGTGCCAGCAGTTTATCTACCGGGAAGGGCGGGATGAACACTGAAGCTTTCTTT.

This clone was recorded once. The CDR3 region is CASSLGGQGPYNEQFF. CDR3 nucleotide sequence: TGCGCCAGCAGCTTGGGGGGACAGGGGCCTTACAATGAGCAGTTCTTC. The J gene is TRBJ2-1, the V gene TRBV5-1, with 10 nucleotides matching TRBD1. Unmatched junction bases numbered 4, after V lost 0 bases and J lost 4 bases. CDR1 SGHRS and CDR2 YFSETQ come from the germline V gene. The CDR3 runs to 16 residues.

The chain is built from TRBV9 and TRBJ2-2; the D is unclear. V was pared by 0 bases and J by 6 bases, with 9 bases between. In germline, CDR1 is SGDLS, CDR2 YYNGEE. CDR3 length equals 14 residues. The DNA of the CDR3 is TGTGCCAGCAGCGTAGGTCTTGTACCCGGGGAGCTGTTTTTT. This sequence encodes CASSVGLVPGELFF.

The CDR3 spells CASSRDPVDIQYF. The DNA of the CDR3 is TGTGCCAGTAGCAGGGACCCCGTGGACATTCAGTACTTC. The gene calls are TRBV19 and TRBJ2-4, with D perhaps assigned TRBD1 or TRBD2 (5 bases each). There are 13 residues in the CDR3. Trimming stripped 6 bases from V and 8 bases from J, with 14 bases between. The germline V gene encodes CDR1 LNHDA and CDR2 SQIVND (reference sequence).

V is TRBV28 and J is TRBJ1-1; D call uncertain. The CDR3 runs 12 residues. Germline V gene sequence: CDR1 MDHEN, CDR2 SYDVKM. V shed 5 bases and J shed 5 bases, with 9 bases lying between them. The CDR3 DNA reads as TGTGCCAGCAGTCTTCGGAAAACTGAAGCTTTCTTT. Encoded protein: CASSLRKTEAFF. The entire variable domain, with the rest obtained from reference TRBV28 and TRBJ1-1, is as follows: DVKVTQSSRYLVKRTGEKVFLECVQDMDHENMFWYRQDPGLGLRLIYFSYDVKMKEKGDIPEGYSVSREKKERFSLILESASTNQTSMYLCASSLRKTEAFFGQGTRLTVV.

The table lists this clone with a few counts. The chain uses TRBV28 and TRBJ1-3; D might be TRBD1 (6 bases). CDR3 length equals 17 residues. CDR1 is MDHEN and CDR2 is SYDVKM in the germline V gene. V was shortened by 4 bases and J by 0 bases, with 16 bases between the two germline ends. CDR3 nucleotides: TGTGCCAGCAGTTCAAACAAGGACAGACTCTCTGGAAACACCATATATTTT. Protein product: CASSSNKDRLSGNTIYF.

V is TRBV5-1 and J is TRBJ1-4, with TRBD1 as a possible D gene (5 bases). This CDR3 has 17 residues. CDR1 is SGHRS, CDR2 YFSETQ, per germline. V was trimmed by 5 bases and J by 2 bases, leaving 19 bases between them. The CDR3 region has the DNA TGCGCCAGCAGTCACCTGCAGGGAACTAGGACTAATGAAAAACTGTTTTTT. It specifies CASSHLQGTRTNEKLFF. Full variable domain (missing parts from reference TRBV5-1 and TRBJ1-4): KAGVTQTPRYLIKTRGQQVTLSCSPISGHRSVSWYQQTPGQGLQFLFEYFSETQRNKGNFPGRFSGRQFSNSRSEMNVSTLELGDSALYLCASSHLQGTRTNEKLFFGSGTQLSVL.

CDR3 amino acids: CASSYGTSGIGEQFF. DNA of the CDR3: TGTGCCAGCAGTTACGGGACTAGCGGGATAGGTGAGCAGTTCTTC. The V gene is TRBV6-2 or TRBV6-3, the J gene TRBJ2-1; the match to TRBD2 covers 13 bases. Unmatched junction bases numbered 4, after V lost 2 bases and J lost 9 bases. Germline CDR1 is MNHEY and CDR2 is SVGEGT. This CDR3 spans 15 amino acids.

CDR3: CASSATGPDQPQHF. The CDR3 bases are TGTGCCAGCAGTGCCACAGGGCCCGATCAGCCCCAGCATTTT. This sequence joins TRBV2 and TRBJ1-5; D is possibly TRBD1 (6 bases). Trimming pared 4 bases from V and 5 bases from J, leaving 12 bases between. CDR1 and CDR2 from the germline V gene are SNHLY and FYNNEI. This CDR3 is built from 14 residues.

This chain links TRBV7-9 with TRBJ2-7; D is uncertain. The ends were cut back, 4 bases at V and 2 bases at J, with 15 bases in the middle. The CDR3 has 15 residues. Looked up from germline, CDR1 is SEHNR and CDR2 is FQNEAQ (reference sequence). The CDR3 spells CASSSLDTPPYEQYF. The CDR3 region has the DNA TGTGCCAGCAGCTCCCTGGATACGCCCCCCTACGAGCAGTACTTC.

This chain links TRBV7-8 with TRBJ2-5, with 9 bases identical to TRBD2. The CDR3 is 14 residues long. From germline, CDR1 is SGHVS and CDR2 FQNEAQ. V lost 3 bases to trimming and J lost 4 bases; unmatched junction nucleotides: 3. CDR3 region: CASSFSGSSETQYF. The CDR3 region has the DNA TGTGCCAGCAGCTTTAGCGGGAGTTCAGAGACCCAGTACTTC.

CDR3: CASSADLAGYYNEQFF. The CDR3, as DNA: TGTGCCAGCAGCGCCGACCTAGCGGGATACTACAATGAGCAGTTCTTC. This chain connects TRBV9 to TRBJ2-1, with 9 bases matching TRBD2. V trimming: 3 bases; J trimming: 3 bases; junction bases outside the gene matches: 7. The CDR3 contains 16 residues. Germline CDR1 and CDR2: SGDLS and YYNGEE. The variable domain in full, completed from reference TRBV9 and TRBJ2-1, reads DSGVTQTPKHLITATGQRVTLRCSPRSGDLSVYWYQQSLDQGLQFLIQYYNGEERAKGNILERFSAQQFPDLHSELNLSSLELGDSALYFCASSADLAGYYNEQFFGPGTRLTVL.